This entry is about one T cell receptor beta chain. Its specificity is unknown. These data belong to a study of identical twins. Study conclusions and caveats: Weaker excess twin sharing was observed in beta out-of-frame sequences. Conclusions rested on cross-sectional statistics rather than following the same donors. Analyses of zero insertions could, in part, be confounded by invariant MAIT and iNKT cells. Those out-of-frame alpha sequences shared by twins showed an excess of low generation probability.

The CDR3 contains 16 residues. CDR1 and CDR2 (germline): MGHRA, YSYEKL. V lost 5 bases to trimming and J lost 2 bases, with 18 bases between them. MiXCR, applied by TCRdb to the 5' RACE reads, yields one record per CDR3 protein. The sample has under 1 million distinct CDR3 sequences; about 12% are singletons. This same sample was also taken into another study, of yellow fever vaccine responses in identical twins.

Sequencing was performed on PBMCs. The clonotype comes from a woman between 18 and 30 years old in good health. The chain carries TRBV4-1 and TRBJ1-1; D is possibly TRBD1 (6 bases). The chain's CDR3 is CASSRTVPPKNTEAFF. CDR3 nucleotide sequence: TGCGCCAGCAGCAGGACAGTGCCCCCTAAAAACACTGAAGCTTTCTTT.